Shown below are 28 T cell receptor beta chains from a single sample sequenced in a study of cytomegalovirus exposure and HLA in healthy donors. The PCR ran on 60 Vbeta and 13 Jbeta primers. Some clones are missing from TCRdb's copy, which holds only in-frame ones; the method was immunoSEQ multiplex PCR. The table lists 300,000 or so clones, 84% of them singletons, with roughly 2% in the top ten. The sequenced material came from PBMCs. These receptors were collected from a woman between 40 and 55 years old in good health and CMV-seropositive.

V and J are TRBV5-1 and TRBJ2-1; the match to TRBD2 covers 8 bases. The CDR3 length is 16 residues. Germline V CDR1 and CDR2: SGHRS, YFSETQ. V lost 0 bases to trimming and J lost 3 bases; unmatched junction nucleotides: 5. The CDR3 nucleotides read TGCGCCAGCAGCTTGGTGTCGGCGGGAGGCTACAATGAGCAGTTCTTC. It encodes CASSLVSAGGYNEQFF.

This clone was seen only a few times. The genes are TRBV29-1 and TRBJ2-7; possibly TRBD1 for D (7 bases). The CDR3 contains 13 residues. Germline assignment: CDR1 SQVTM and CDR2 ANQGSEA. V was clipped by 4 bases and J by 7 bases, with 17 bases between them. CDR3 in amino acids: CSVGGVAGGEQYF. The CDR3, as DNA: TGCAGCGTTGGGGGTGTCGCAGGGGGGGAGCAGTACTTC.

This chain connects TRBV2 to TRBJ2-1, with 7 bases lining up with TRBD2. Germline V lookup: CDR1 SNHLY, CDR2 FYNNEI. CDR3 length: 15 residues. V was pared by 4 bases and J by 6 bases, with 9 bases of the junction left unmatched. DNA of the CDR3: TGTGCCAGCAGTGGGACTTCTAGGGAGGGCAATGAGCAGTTCTTC. Protein sequence: CASSGTSREGNEQFF.

J is TRBJ2-7 and V is TRBV10-3; 9 nucleotides line up with TRBD1. With V trimmed by 7 bases and J by 0 bases, 4 bases remained unmatched. Germline V gene lookup returns CDR1 ENHRY and CDR2 SYGVKD. CDR3 size: 14 residues. CDR3 sequence (DNA): TGTGCCATCAAAGGGACAGGGAACTCCTACGAGCAGTACTTC. Translating it yields CAIKGTGNSYEQYF.

CDR3 sequence (DNA): TGTGCCAGCGGGTTGTTGTCCCTGCGGGAGGGCGGGGAGCTGTTTTTT. Amino acids: CASGLLSLREGGELFF. This chain connects TRBV28 to TRBJ2-2, with TRBD2 identical over 9 bases. Germline loops: CDR1 MDHEN, CDR2 SYDVKM. The CDR3 totals 16 residues. V shed 8 bases, J shed 7 bases, and the junction held 14 bases outside the gene matches.

The CDR3 DNA reads as TGCGCCAGCAGCCAAGAGGGTCTCTGGGGGGCGGGGGCCCGGGGGTGGGAGCAGTTCTTC. Translated: CASSQEGLWGAGARGWEQFF. The rearrangement joins TRBV4-1 to TRBJ2-1; maybe TRBD2 (7 bases). Germline V gene lookup returns CDR1 MGHRA and CDR2 YSYEKL. V was pared by 0 bases and J by 10 bases, with 31 bases between. The CDR3 spans 20 residues.

The chain is built from TRBV30 and TRBJ2-1; 9 bases line up with TRBD2. CDR1 GTSNPN and CDR2 SVGIG come from the germline V gene (reference sequence). The CDR3 is 16 residues long. Trimming took 2 bases from V and 5 from J; bases not matched to a gene: 10. CDR3 region: CAWSKETTSGHNEQFF. The CDR3 bases are TGTGCCTGGAGTAAGGAAACGACTAGCGGCCACAATGAGCAGTTCTTC.

The chain couples TRBV5-4 to TRBJ2-7; 10 bases align to TRBD1. J was trimmed by 5 bases and V by 4 bases; bases with no gene match: 9. From germline, CDR1 is SGHNT and CDR2 YYREEE (reference sequence). The CDR3 contains 15 residues. The CDR3 loop reads CASSTTGGVIDEQYF. The CDR3 nucleotides read TGTGCCAGCAGCACGACAGGGGGCGTTATAGACGAGCAGTACTTC. Variable domain in full (rest from reference TRBV5-4 and TRBJ2-7): ETGVTQSPTHLIKTRGQQVTLRCSSQSGHNTVSWYQQALGQGPQFIFQYYREEENGRGNFPPRFSGLQFPNYSSELNVNALELDDSALYLCASSTTGGVIDEQYFGPGTRLTVT.

The chain employs TRBV7-2 and TRBJ1-4; D is unresolved. The CDR3 length is 15 residues. CDR1 and CDR2 (germline): SGHTA, FQGNSA. The V gene lost 1 base and the J gene lost 4 bases, with 10 bases spanning the gap. CDR3 sequence (DNA): TGTGCCAGCAGCTTAGGGGAGATACATAATGAAAAACTGTTTTTT. Its translation: CASSLGEIHNEKLFF.

This clone has just one count. The chain has TRBV19 and TRBJ2-7; the match to TRBD2 covers 7 bases. The CDR3 consists of 22 residues. Per the germline V gene, CDR1 is LNHDA and CDR2 is SQIVND (reference sequence). The V segment lost 0 bases and the J segment 1 base; nucleotides outside the gene matches: 24. CDR3 in DNA: TGTGCCAGTAGTATAGAACACCCCGAAATTGGACTAGTCCCCCGAGGATCCTACGAGCAGTACTTC. Translated: CASSIEHPEIGLVPRGSYEQYF.

The V and J genes are TRBV30 and TRBJ1-6, with D perhaps TRBD1 (6 bases). The germline V and J ends were trimmed by 0 bases and 10 bases, with 10 bases remaining between them. Germline assignment: CDR1 GTSNPN and CDR2 SVGIG (reference sequence). This CDR3 has 13 amino acids. DNA for the CDR3: TGTGCCTGGAGTGTACAGGGAAGCTCACCCCTCCACTTT. Translation: CAWSVQGSSPLHF.

V is TRBV14 and J is TRBJ2-5; 7 bases align to TRBD1. This CDR3 comprises 15 residues. J lost 2 bases, V lost 4 bases, and 7 bases had no gene match. Germline values: CDR1 SGHDN, CDR2 FVKESK. CDR3 sequence: CASSRNDRAQETQYF. CDR3 in DNA: TGTGCCAGCAGCCGAAACGACAGGGCACAAGAGACCCAGTACTTC.

Regarding this clone: Sequence at one end of the junction differs from germline and may be a read error. The chain combines TRBV7-9 with TRBJ1-1; 12 nucleotides line up with TRBD1. The CDR3 consists of 17 residues. Germline V CDR1 and CDR2: SEHNR, FQNEAQ (reference sequence). The CDR3 sequence: CSSSLGQGAGVGTEAFF. DNA for the CDR3: TGTTCCAGCAGCCTGGGACAGGGGGCCGGCGTTGGCACTGAAGCTTTCTTT.

The CDR3 spells CASSLLVSYNEQFF. For the CDR3, the DNA is TGTGCCAGCAGCTTGCTAGTTTCCTACAATGAGCAGTTCTTC. The chain has TRBV11-3 and TRBJ2-1; D is unresolved. The CDR3 spans 14 residues. Trimming stripped 3 bases from V and 1 base from J, with 7 bases between. CDR1 is SGHNT and CDR2 is YENEEA in the germline V gene. The whole variable domain, remainder taken from reference TRBV11-3 and TRBJ2-1, is EAGVVQSPRYKIIEKKQPVAFWCNPISGHNTLYWYLQNLGQGPELLIRYENEEAVDDSQLPKDRFSAERLKGVDSTLKIQPAELGDSAVYLCASSLLVSYNEQFFGPGTRLTVL.

J is TRBJ1-5 and V is TRBV28; tentative D call: TRBD1 (6 bases). CDR1 is MDHEN, CDR2 SYDVKM, per germline. V was pared by 7 bases and J by 0 bases, with 16 bases between. The CDR3 contains 16 residues. The CDR3 loop reads CASKPWGLYSNQPQHF. CDR3 coding DNA: TGTGCCAGCAAACCCTGGGGGCTCTATAGCAATCAGCCCCAGCATTTT. The full variable domain, rest sourced from reference TRBV28 and TRBJ1-5, is DVKVTQSSRYLVKRTGEKVFLECVQDMDHENMFWYRQDPGLGLRLIYFSYDVKMKEKGDIPEGYSVSREKKERFSLILESASTNQTSMYLCASKPWGLYSNQPQHFGDGTRLSIL.

This clone was observed a single time. CDR3 sequence reads: CASRGGTRGPSEQYF. The DNA for the CDR3 is TGTGCCAGCAGGGGGGGGACAAGGGGTCCCTCCGAGCAGTACTTC. The rearrangement links TRBV11-3 to TRBJ2-7; maybe TRBD2 (7 bases). The CDR3 loop spans 15 amino acids. CDR1 and CDR2 (germline): SGHNT, YENEEA. The V end was cut by 6 bases, the J end by 6 bases, with 21 bases between.

The chain joins TRBV29-1 to TRBJ2-1; tentative D call: TRBD2 (5 bases). The V gene's germline CDR1 is SQVTM and CDR2 ANQGSEA. This CDR3 contains 13 residues. V gave up 5 bases and J gave up 9 bases, with 17 bases separating them. The CDR3 loop is CSVRLLANPEQFF. In DNA form, the CDR3 reads TGCAGCGTTCGACTATTAGCCAATCCTGAGCAGTTCTTC.

This clone appeared once. The chain has TRBV7-2 and TRBJ2-1; 12 bases map to TRBD2. Losses at the gene ends were 5 bases for V and 7 bases for J; bases not matched to a gene: 6. The CDR3 runs to 15 residues. CDR1 SGHTA and CDR2 FQGNSA come from the germline V gene. The CDR3 spells CASSPLAGGPNEQFF. The CDR3 region has the DNA TGTGCCAGCAGCCCCCTAGCGGGAGGGCCTAATGAGCAGTTCTTC.

This chain joins TRBV2 and TRBJ2-2; a possible D gene is TRBD2 (5 bases). The CDR3 is made up of 14 amino acids. The germline CDR1 and CDR2 sequences are SNHLY and FYNNEI. The V end lost 6 bases, the J end lost 0 bases, and 8 bases lay between the germline ends. CDR3: CASREDANTGELFF. CDR3 in DNA: TGTGCCAGCAGGGAGGATGCGAACACCGGGGAGCTGTTTTTT.

Written as DNA, the CDR3 is TGTGCCAGCAGTCCCTCGGACAGGACGTACGAGCAGTACTTC. This translates into CASSPSDRTYEQYF. J is TRBJ2-7 and V is TRBV6-6, with 7 bases identical to TRBD1. V gave up 5 bases and J gave up 4 bases; unmatched junction bases: 8. This CDR3 has 14 amino acids. Germline CDR1 is MNHNY and CDR2 is SVGAGI (reference sequence).

The rearrangement joins TRBV28 to TRBJ2-7, with D perhaps TRBD1 (7 bases). This CDR3 comprises 13 residues. CDR1 is MDHEN and CDR2 is SYDVKM in the germline V gene. Trimming took off 3 bases at V and 5 bases at J, with 11 bases between the two ends. The CDR3 region is CASSFGRGDEQYF. CDR3 DNA sequence: TGTGCCAGCAGTTTTGGCAGGGGGGACGAGCAGTACTTC.

The genes are TRBV5-4 and TRBJ2-1, with 12 bases identical to TRBD2. From germline, CDR1 is SGHNT and CDR2 YYREEE (reference sequence). The CDR3 has 17 amino acids. The V segment lost 3 bases and the J segment 5 bases; nucleotides outside the gene matches: 9. Written as DNA, the CDR3 is TGTGCCAGCAGCTCCCCCCCTAGCGGGAGGGGACACAATGAGCAGTTCTTC. As protein: CASSSPPSGRGHNEQFF. The variable domain in full, with the rest retrieved from reference TRBV5-4 and TRBJ2-1, is ETGVTQSPTHLIKTRGQQVTLRCSSQSGHNTVSWYQQALGQGPQFIFQYYREEENGRGNFPPRFSGLQFPNYSSELNVNALELDDSALYLCASSSPPSGRGHNEQFFGPGTRLTVL.

The chain uses TRBV4-3 and TRBJ1-5; D is possibly TRBD1 (6 bases). V was cut by 1 base and J by 8 bases, with 15 bases left in between. The CDR3 consists of 15 residues. The V gene's germline CDR1 is LGHNA and CDR2 YSLEER. The CDR3 DNA sequence: TGCGCCAGCAGCCAAGCTCAGGGGTTGGTGGAGCCCCAGCATTTT. Translated, it gives CASSQAQGLVEPQHF.

The chain employs TRBV28 and TRBJ1-6, with D tentatively TRBD1 (5 bases). The germline V and J ends were trimmed by 3 bases and 2 bases, with 8 bases remaining between them. From germline, CDR1 is MDHEN and CDR2 SYDVKM. The CDR3 loop spans 15 amino acids. CDR3 amino acids: CASSLPTAYNSPLHF. The CDR3 region has the DNA TGTGCCAGCAGTTTGCCGACAGCCTATAATTCACCCCTCCACTTT.

The chain employs TRBV7-2 and TRBJ2-3, with 8 nucleotides matching TRBD2. The CDR3 has 15 amino acids. Trimming cost V 5 bases and J 3 bases; bases outside gene matches: 7. CDR1 SGHTA and CDR2 FQGNSA come from the germline V gene. CDR3 amino acids: CASSPGGRQTDTQYF. Here the CDR3 DNA reads TGTGCCAGCAGCCCAGGCGGGAGGCAGACAGATACGCAGTATTTT.

The chain couples TRBV7-2 to TRBJ1-3, with 7 bases matching TRBD1. The CDR3 has 15 residues. The germline CDR1 and CDR2 sequences are SGHTA and FQGNSA. V dropped 5 bases and J dropped 0; count of bases not matched to a gene: 4. The CDR3 nucleotides are TGTGCCAGCAGCCCGACAGGGTTCTCTGGAAACACCATATATTTT. It codes for CASSPTGFSGNTIYF.

CDR3 DNA: TGTGCCAGCAGCGTAGCCGGACAGTACAATGAGCAGTTCTTC. Translated, it gives CASSVAGQYNEQFF. The chain employs TRBV9 and TRBJ2-1, with D maybe TRBD1 (6 bases). CDR3 size: 14 residues. V gave up 0 bases and J gave up 4 bases, with 8 bases separating them. Looked up from germline, CDR1 is SGDLS and CDR2 is YYNGEE.

This clone was seen just once. The genes are TRBV18 and TRBJ2-7; TRBD1 agrees at 10 bases. Germline assignment: CDR1 KGHSH and CDR2 LQKENI. This CDR3 is 14 amino acids long. V lost 8 bases, J lost 6 bases, and 10 bases stayed unmatched. The CDR3 sequence is CASKRTGGFSEQYF. The CDR3 nucleotides read TGTGCCAGCAAACGGACAGGGGGGTTCTCCGAGCAGTACTTC. The full variable domain, its missing parts supplied by reference TRBV18 and TRBJ2-7, is NAGVMQNPRHLVRRRGQEARLRCSPMKGHSHVYWYRQLPEEGLKFMVYLQKENIIDESGMPKERFSAEFPKEGPSILRIQQVVRGDSAAYFCASKRTGGFSEQYFGPGTRLTVT.